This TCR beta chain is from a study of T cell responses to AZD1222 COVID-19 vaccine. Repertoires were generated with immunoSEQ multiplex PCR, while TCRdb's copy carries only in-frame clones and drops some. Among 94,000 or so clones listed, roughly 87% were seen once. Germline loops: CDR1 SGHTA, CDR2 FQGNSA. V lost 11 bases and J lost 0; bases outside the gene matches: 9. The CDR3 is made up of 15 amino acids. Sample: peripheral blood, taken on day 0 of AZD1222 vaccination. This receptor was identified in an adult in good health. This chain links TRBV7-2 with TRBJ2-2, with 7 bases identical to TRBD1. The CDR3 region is CAAPPQGSNTGELFF. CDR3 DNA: TGTGCCGCCCCGCCACAGGGGTCGAACACCGGGGAGCTGTTTTTT.